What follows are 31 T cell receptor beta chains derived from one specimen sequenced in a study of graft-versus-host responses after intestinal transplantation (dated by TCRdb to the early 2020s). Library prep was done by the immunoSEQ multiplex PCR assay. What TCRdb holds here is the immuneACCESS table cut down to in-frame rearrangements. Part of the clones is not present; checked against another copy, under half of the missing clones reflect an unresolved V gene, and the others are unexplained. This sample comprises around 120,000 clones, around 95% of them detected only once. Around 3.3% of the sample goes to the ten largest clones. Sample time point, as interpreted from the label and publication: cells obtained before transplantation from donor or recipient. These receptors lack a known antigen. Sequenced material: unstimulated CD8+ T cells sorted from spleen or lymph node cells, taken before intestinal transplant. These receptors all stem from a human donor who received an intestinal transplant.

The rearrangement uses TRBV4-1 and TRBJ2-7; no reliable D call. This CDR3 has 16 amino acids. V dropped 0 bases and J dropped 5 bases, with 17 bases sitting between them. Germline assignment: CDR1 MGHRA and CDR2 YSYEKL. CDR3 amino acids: CASSQEIGFQLDEQYF. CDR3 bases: TGCGCCAGCAGCCAAGAAATAGGCTTTCAGTTAGACGAGCAGTACTTC.

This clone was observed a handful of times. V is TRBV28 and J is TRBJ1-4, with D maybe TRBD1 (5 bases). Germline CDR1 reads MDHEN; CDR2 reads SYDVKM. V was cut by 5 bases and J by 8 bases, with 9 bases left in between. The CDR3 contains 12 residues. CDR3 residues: CASSRQNEKLFF. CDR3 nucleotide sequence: TGTGCCAGCAGTAGACAGAACGAAAAACTGTTTTTT. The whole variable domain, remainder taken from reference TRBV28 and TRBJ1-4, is DVKVTQSSRYLVKRTGEKVFLECVQDMDHENMFWYRQDPGLGLRLIYFSYDVKMKEKGDIPEGYSVSREKKERFSLILESASTNQTSMYLCASSRQNEKLFFGSGTQLSVL.

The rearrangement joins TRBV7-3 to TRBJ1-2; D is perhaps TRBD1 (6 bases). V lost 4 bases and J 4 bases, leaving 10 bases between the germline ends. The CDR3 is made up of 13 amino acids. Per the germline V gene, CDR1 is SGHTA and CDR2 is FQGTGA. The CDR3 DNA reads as TGTGCCAGCAGCTCGATGACAGGCTATGGCTACACCTTC. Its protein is CASSSMTGYGYTF.

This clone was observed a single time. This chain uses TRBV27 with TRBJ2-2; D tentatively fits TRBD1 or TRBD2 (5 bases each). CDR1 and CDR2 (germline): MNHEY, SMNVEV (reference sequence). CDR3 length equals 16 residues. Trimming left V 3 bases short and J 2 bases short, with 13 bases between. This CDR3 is CASSFGTRINTGELFF. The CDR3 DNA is TGTGCCAGCAGTTTCGGGACCCGAATAAACACCGGGGAGCTGTTTTTT.

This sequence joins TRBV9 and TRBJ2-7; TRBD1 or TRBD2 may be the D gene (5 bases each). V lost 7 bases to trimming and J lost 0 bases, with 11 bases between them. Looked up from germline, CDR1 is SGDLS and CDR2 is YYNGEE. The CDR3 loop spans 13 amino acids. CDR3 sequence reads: CASSGLSSYEQYF. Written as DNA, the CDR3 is TGTGCCAGCTCGGGGCTAAGCTCCTACGAGCAGTACTTC.

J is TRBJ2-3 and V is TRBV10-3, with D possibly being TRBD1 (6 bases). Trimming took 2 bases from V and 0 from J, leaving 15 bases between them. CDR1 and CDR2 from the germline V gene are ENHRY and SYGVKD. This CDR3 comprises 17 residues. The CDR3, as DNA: TGTGCCATCAGTGAGGCCTCCAGGGGCCTGAGCACAGATACGCAGTATTTT. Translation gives CAISEASRGLSTDTQYF.

Here the CDR3 reads CASSQGPRGVEAFF. The CDR3 DNA reads TGCGCCAGCAGCCAAGGTCCCCGTGGGGTTGAAGCTTTCTTT. The chain combines TRBV4-3 with TRBJ1-1, with unresolved D. Trimming pared 1 base from V and 7 bases from J, leaving 13 bases between. CDR1 and CDR2 (germline): LGHNA, YSLEER. CDR3 length: 14 residues.

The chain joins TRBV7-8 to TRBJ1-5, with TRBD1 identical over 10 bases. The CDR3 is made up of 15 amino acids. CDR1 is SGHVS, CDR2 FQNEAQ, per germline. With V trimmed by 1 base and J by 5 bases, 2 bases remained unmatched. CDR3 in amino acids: CASSLGGTGDQPQHF. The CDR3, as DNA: TGTGCCAGCAGCTTAGGTGGGACAGGGGATCAGCCCCAGCATTTT.

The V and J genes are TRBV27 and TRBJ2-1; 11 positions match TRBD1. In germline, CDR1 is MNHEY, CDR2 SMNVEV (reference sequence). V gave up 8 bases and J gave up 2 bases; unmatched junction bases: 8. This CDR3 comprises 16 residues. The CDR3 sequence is CASSVRTGGPYNEQFF. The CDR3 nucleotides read TGTGCCAGCTCGGTAAGGACAGGGGGCCCCTACAATGAGCAGTTCTTC.

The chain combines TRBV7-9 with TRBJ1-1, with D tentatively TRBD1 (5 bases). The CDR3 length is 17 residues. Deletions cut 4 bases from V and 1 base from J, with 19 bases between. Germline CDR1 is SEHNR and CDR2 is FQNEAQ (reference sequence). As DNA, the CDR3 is TGTGCCAGCAGCTCCTTGGGGGATTGGTATGGGAACACTGAAGCTTTCTTT. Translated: CASSSLGDWYGNTEAFF.

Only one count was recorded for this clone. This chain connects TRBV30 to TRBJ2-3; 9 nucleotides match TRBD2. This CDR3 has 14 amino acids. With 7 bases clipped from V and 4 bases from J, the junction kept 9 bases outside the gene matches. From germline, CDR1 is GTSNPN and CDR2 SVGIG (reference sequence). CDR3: CASSTAGGPDTQYF. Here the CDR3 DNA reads TGTGCCTCGTCCACCGCGGGAGGGCCAGATACGCAGTATTTT.

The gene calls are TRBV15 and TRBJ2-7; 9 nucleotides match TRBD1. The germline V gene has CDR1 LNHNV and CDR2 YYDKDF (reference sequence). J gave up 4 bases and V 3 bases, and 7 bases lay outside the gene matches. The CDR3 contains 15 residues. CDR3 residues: CATSSGQGKGYEQYF. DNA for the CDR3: TGTGCCACCAGCAGTGGACAGGGGAAGGGATACGAGCAGTACTTC.

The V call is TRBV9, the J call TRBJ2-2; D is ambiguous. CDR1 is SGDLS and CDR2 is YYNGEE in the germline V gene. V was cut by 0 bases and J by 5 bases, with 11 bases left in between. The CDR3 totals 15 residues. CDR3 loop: CASSVDSHGTGELFF. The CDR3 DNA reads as TGTGCCAGCAGCGTAGACAGCCACGGGACCGGGGAGCTGTTTTTT. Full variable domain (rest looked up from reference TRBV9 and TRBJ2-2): DSGVTQTPKHLITATGQRVTLRCSPRSGDLSVYWYQQSLDQGLQFLIQYYNGEERAKGNILERFSAQQFPDLHSELNLSSLELGDSALYFCASSVDSHGTGELFFGEGSRLTVL.

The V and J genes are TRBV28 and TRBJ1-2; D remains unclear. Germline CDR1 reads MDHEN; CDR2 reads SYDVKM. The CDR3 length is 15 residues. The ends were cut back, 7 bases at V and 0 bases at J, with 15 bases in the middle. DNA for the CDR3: TGTGCCAGCAATGAACCTTCGAGAGCTAACTATGGCTACACCTTC. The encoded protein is CASNEPSRANYGYTF.

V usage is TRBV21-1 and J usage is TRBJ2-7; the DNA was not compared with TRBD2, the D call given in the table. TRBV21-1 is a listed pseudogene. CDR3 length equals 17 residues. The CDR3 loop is CARQVVTSTSGNYEQYF. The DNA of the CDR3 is TGTGCGCGGCAGGTAGTAACTTCGACTAGCGGGAACTACGAGCAGTACTTC.

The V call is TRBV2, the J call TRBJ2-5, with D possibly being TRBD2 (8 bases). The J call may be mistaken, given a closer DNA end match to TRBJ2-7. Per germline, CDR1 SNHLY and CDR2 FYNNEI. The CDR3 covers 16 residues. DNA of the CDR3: TGTGCCAGCAACTTCCTGCGTAGCGGGACAGCCTACGAGCAGTACTTC. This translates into CASNFLRSGTAYEQYF.

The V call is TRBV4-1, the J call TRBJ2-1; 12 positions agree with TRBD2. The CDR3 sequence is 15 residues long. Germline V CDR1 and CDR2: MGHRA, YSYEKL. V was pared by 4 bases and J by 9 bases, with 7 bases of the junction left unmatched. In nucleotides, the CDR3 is TGCGCCAGCAGCCGACGACTAGCGGGAGAGGGTGAGCAGTTCTTC. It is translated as CASSRRLAGEGEQFF.

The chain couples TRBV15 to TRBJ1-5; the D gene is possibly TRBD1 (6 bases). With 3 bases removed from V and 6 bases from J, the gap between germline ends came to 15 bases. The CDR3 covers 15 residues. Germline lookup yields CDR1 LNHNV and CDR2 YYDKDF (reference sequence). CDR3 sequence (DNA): TGTGCCACCAGCAGCACAGGGAAGGGTTGTCAGCCCCAGCATTTT. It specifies CATSSTGKGCQPQHF.

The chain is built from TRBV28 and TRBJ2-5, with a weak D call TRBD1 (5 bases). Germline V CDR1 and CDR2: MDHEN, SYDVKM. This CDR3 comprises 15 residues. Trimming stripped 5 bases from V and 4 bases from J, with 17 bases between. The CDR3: CASSPIQVRGETQYF. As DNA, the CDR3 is TGTGCCAGCAGTCCGATACAGGTTAGGGGAGAGACCCAGTACTTC.

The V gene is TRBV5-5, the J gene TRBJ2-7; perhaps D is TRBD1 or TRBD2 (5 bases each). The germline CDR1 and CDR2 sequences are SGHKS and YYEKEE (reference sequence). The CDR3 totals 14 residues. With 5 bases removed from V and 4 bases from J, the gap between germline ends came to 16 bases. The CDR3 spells CASRAPGRKYEQYF. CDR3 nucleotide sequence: TGTGCCAGCAGGGCGCCGGGACGGAAATACGAGCAGTACTTC.

In DNA, the CDR3 is TGTGCCAGCAGCGTAGGAGGAGACACTGAAGCTTTCTTT. Amino acid sequence: CASSVGGDTEAFF. The V and J genes are TRBV9 and TRBJ1-1; D remains unclear. The CDR3 has 13 residues. Germline V gives CDR1 SGDLS, CDR2 YYNGEE. V was shortened by 0 bases and J by 3 bases, with 6 bases between the two germline ends.

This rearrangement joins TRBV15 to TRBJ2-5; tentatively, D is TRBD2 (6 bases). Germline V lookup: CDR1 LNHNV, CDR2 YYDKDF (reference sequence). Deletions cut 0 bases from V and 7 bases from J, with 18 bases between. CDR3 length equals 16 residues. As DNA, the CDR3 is TGTGCCACCAGCAGAGATTTCCCGACTAGGGAAGGGACCCAGTACTTC. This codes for CATSRDFPTREGTQYF.

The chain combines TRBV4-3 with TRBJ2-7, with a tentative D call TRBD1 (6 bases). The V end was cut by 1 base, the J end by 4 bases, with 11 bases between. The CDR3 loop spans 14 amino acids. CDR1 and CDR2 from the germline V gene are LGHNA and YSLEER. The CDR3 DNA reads TGCGCCAGCAGCCAAGGGACAGTAGAGTACGAGCAGTACTTC. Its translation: CASSQGTVEYEQYF.

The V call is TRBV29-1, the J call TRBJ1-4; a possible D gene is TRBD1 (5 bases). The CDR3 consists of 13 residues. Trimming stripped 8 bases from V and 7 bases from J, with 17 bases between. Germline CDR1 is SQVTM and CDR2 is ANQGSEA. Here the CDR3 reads CSFTGTDPEKLFF. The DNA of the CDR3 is TGCAGCTTTACCGGGACCGATCCTGAAAAACTGTTTTTT.

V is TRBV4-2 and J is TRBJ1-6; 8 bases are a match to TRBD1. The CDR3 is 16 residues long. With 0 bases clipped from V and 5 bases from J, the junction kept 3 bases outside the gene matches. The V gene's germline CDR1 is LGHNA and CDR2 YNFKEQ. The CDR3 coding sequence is TGTGCCAGCAGCCAAGAAGCGGGACAGGATAATTCACCCCTCCACTTT. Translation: CASSQEAGQDNSPLHF.

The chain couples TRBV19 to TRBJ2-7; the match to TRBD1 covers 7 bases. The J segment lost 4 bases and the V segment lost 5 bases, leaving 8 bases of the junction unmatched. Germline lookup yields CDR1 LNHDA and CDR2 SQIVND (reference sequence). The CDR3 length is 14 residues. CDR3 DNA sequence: TGTGCCAGTAGTGTTCGTCAGGGGGTGTACGAGCAGTACTTC. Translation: CASSVRQGVYEQYF.

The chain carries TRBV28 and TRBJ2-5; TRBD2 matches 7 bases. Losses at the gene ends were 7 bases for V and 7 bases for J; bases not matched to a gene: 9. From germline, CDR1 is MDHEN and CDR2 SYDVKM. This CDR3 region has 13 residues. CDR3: CASTPDPGGTQYF. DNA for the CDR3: TGTGCCAGCACCCCGGACCCGGGAGGGACCCAGTACTTC.

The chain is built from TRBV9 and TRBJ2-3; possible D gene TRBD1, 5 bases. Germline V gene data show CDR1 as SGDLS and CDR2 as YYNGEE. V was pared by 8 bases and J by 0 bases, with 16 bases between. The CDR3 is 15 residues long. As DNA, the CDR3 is TGTGCCAGTGCTTCCGAAGGGGCTAGCACAGATACGCAGTATTTT. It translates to CASASEGASTDTQYF. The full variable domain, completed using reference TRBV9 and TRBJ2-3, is DSGVTQTPKHLITATGQRVTLRCSPRSGDLSVYWYQQSLDQGLQFLIQYYNGEERAKGNILERFSAQQFPDLHSELNLSSLELGDSALYFCASASEGASTDTQYFGPGTRLTVL.

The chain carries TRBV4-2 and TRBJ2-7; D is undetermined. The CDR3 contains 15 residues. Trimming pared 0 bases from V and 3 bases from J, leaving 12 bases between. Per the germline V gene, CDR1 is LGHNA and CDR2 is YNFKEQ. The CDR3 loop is CASSQEGNFNYEQYF. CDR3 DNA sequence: TGTGCCAGCAGCCAAGAGGGTAATTTTAACTACGAGCAGTACTTC.

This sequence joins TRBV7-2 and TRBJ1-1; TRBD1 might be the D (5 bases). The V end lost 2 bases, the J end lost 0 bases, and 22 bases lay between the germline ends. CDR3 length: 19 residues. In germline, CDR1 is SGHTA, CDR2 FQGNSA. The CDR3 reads CASSLFLGDGDPMNTEAFF. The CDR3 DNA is TGTGCCAGCAGCTTATTCCTAGGGGATGGGGACCCAATGAACACTGAAGCTTTCTTT.

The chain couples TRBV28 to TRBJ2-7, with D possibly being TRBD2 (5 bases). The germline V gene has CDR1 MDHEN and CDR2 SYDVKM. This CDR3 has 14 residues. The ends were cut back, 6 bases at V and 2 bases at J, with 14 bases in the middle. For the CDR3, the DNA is TGTGCCAGCAGGCTTGCCCAGGAGGCCTACGAGCAGTACTTC. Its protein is CASRLAQEAYEQYF.